This entry lists 5 T cell receptor beta chains sequenced from one sample in a study of T cells in Graves' hyperthyroidism and ophthalmopathy. Amplification yielded TCR beta CDR3 regions, with RNA transcripts as the source. Researchers ran a first-round RT-PCR on the TCR CDR3 using the HTBI primer set. One entry per CDR3 protein results from TCRdb running MiXCR on the multiplex PCR reads. Of roughly 500,000 distinct CDR3 sequences in the sample, about 16% were seen once. Sequenced sample: blood. Receptor source: a woman aged 30 to 39 with Graves' ophthalmopathy.

This clonotype has more than one count but fewer than ten. The chain has TRBV6-4 and TRBJ2-2; D gene uncertain. The CDR3 spans 16 residues. Germline V gene data show CDR1 as MRHNA and CDR2 as SNTAGT. The ends were cut back, 6 bases at V and 7 bases at J, with 21 bases in the middle. In DNA form, the CDR3 reads TGTGCCAGCAGAAAACGGAGCCTAGAAGTGCACGGGGAGCTGTTTTTT. As protein: CASRKRSLEVHGELFF.

Comment on this clonotype: The junction differs from germline at one of its ends, possibly a read error. The V gene is TRBV6-1, the J gene TRBJ1-6; D not resolved. Looked up from germline, CDR1 is MNHNS and CDR2 is SASEGT. The CDR3 consists of 19 residues. CDR3 sequence reads: CASREESYSRSSYNSPLHF. The CDR3 DNA reads TGTGCCAGCAGGGAAGAATCCTACAGCCGGAGCTCCTATAATTCACCCCTCCACTTT.

Note on this clonotype: This clone may be a read error of a much larger clone one base away. The V and J genes are TRBV28 and TRBJ1-2, with TRBD1 matching over 10 bases. The CDR3 sequence is 18 residues long. Germline V gene lookup returns CDR1 MDHEN and CDR2 SYDVKM. This CDR3 is CASNLAGTGVFVSYGYTF. CDR3 sequence (DNA): TGTGCCAGCAATTTAGCCGGGACAGGGGTTTTTGTAAGCTATGGCTACACCTTC.

This chain links TRBV6-5 with TRBJ1-6; tentatively, D is TRBD1 (5 bases). The CDR3 runs 14 residues. V lost 1 base and J 7 bases, leaving 8 bases between the germline ends. CDR1 and CDR2 from the germline V gene are MNHEY and SVGAGI. In nucleotides, the CDR3 is TGTGCCAGCAGTTACTGGGACCCAAATTCACCCCTCCACTTT. Translating gives CASSYWDPNSPLHF.

This clonotype was counted ten times or more. The genes are TRBV6-7 and TRBJ1-2, with D possibly being TRBD1 (5 bases). TRBV6-7 has ORF status, its function being uncertain. The CDR3 length is 16 residues. V dropped 2 bases and J dropped 3 bases, with 16 bases sitting between them. Here the CDR3 reads CASSYPGASSDYGYTF. CDR3 nucleotide sequence: TGTGCCAGCAGTTACCCCGGGGCTTCCTCGGACTATGGCTACACCTTC.